This T cell receptor (beta chain) was recovered during a study of T cell responses to AZD1222 COVID-19 vaccine. Study-wide background: Second-dose groups at about 4 or about 12 weeks were pooled.

In regard to this clone: Its antigen remains unidentified.

Findings and caveats of the study: Seropositive status at baseline applied to only six AZD1222 recipients.

The germline V gene has CDR1 MDHEN and CDR2 SYDVKM. V was clipped by 5 bases and J by 2 bases; unmatched bases: 8. This CDR3 spans 15 amino acids. TCRdb keeps only in-frame clones here, not all; method: immunoSEQ multiplex PCR. The data show approximately 85,000 clones, roughly nine tenths seen once. This clonotype originated in an adult in good health. This chain connects TRBV28 to TRBJ2-7, with 8 bases aligning to TRBD1. The sequencing used peripheral blood, collected on day 0 of AZD1222 vaccination. The CDR3 protein is CASSARQGQTYEQYF. Here the CDR3 DNA reads TGTGCCAGCAGTGCCCGACAGGGGCAAACCTACGAGCAGTACTTC.